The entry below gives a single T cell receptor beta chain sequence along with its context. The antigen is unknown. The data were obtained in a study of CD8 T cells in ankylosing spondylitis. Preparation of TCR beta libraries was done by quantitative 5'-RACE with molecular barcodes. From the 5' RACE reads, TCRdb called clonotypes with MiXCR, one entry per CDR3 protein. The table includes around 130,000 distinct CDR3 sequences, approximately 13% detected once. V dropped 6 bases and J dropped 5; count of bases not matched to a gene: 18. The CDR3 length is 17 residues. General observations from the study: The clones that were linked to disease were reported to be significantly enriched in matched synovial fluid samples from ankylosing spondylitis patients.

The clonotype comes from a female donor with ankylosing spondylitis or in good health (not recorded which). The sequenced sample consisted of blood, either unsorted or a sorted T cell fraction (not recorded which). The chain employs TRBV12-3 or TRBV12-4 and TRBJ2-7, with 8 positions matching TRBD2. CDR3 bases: TGTGCCAGCAGCCTTACGTTAGCGGGGCCTGGATCCCACGAGCAGTACTTC. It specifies CASSLTLAGPGSHEQYF.